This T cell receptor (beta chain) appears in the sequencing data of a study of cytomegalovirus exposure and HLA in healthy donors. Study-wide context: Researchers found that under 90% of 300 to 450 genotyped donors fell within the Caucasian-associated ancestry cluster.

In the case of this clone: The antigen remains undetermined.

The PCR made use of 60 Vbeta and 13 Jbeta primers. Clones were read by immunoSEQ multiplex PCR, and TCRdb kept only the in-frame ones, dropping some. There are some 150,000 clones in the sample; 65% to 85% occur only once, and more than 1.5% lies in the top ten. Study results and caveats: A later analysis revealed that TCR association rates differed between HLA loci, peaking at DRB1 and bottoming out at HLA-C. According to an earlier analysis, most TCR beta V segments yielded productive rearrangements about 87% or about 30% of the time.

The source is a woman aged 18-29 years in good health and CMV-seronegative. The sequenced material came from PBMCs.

The CDR3 here is CASSLRGPNTEAFF. The CDR3 nucleotides are TGTGCCAGCAGCCTCCGCGGGCCAAACACTGAAGCTTTCTTT. The V gene is TRBV6-5, the J gene TRBJ1-1; D is uncertain. This CDR3 region has 14 residues. V was trimmed by 6 bases and J by 2 bases, leaving 13 bases between them. Germline V gives CDR1 MNHEY, CDR2 SVGAGI.